This T cell receptor (beta chain) was sequenced during a study of identical twins. TCRdb re-derived calls from the 5' RACE reads in MiXCR, one entry per CDR3 protein. The sample yields around 1.7 million distinct CDR3 sequences, roughly a third seen once. This clonotype has only a few counts. This TCR derives from a newborn girl in good health. The sequenced material came from cord blood.

The CDR3 spells CASSLYSGTPGELFF. CDR3 nucleotide sequence: TGTGCCAGCAGCTTATATAGCGGGACTCCCGGGGAGCTGTTTTTT. The chain combines TRBV11-2 with TRBJ2-2, with 8 bases that match TRBD2. Germline CDR1 is SGHAT and CDR2 is FQNNGV. CDR3 size: 15 residues. Trimming cost V 2 bases and J 6 bases; bases outside gene matches: 5.